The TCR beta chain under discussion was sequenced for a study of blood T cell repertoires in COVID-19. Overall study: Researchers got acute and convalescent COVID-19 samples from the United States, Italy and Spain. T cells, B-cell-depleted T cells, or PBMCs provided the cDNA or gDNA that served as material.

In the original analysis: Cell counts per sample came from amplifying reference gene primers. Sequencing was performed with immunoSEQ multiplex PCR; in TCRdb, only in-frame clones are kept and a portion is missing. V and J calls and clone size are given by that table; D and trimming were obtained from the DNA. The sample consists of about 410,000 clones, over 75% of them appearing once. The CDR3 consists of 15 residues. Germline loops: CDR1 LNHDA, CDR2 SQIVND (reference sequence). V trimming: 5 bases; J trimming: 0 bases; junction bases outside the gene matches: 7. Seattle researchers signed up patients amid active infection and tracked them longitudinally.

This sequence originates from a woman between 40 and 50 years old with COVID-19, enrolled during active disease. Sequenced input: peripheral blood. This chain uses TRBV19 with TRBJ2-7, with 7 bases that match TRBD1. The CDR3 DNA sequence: TGTGCCAGTAGTCCACACAGGGGTCTCTCCTACGAGCAGTACTTC. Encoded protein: CASSPHRGLSYEQYF.